This record concerns one T cell receptor (beta chain) sequence. Its antigen remains undetermined. One base away there is no much larger clone; base qualities are not given. The CDR3, cysteine through phenylalanine, is 16 amino acids long. The only DNA kept is the CDR3, 48 bases in frame from the first base. At the junction V is shortened by 5 bases and J by 2 bases, with 16 bases in between. From the germline V gene, CDR1 is SGHVS and CDR2 is FNYEAQ. Separate from the roughly 650-subject first cohort, the validation cohort of 120 subjects was the group to which the donors belonged. This entry comes from a study of cytomegalovirus exposure and HLA in healthy donors (dated by TCRdb to the late 2010s). For the study in its entirety: A later analysis indicated that the 90 to 150 validation repertoires were generated on the platform also employed for the approximately 690 repertoires of the first cohort. The study aimed to test whether signatures of past pathogen exposure could be identified by cataloging public T cell receptors. Along with the approximately 650-subject first cohort, a separate validation cohort of around 110 different subjects was used. To predict cytomegalovirus infection status, the study combined high-throughput TCR immunosequencing, statistical association of individual TCRs with disease status, and machine learning. Overall study outcomes, separate from this receptor: The study gave a list of about 170 TCR beta chains associated with cytomegalovirus. Across donors, most TCR sequences were observed very rarely, whereas some public TCRs were present in many individuals. The classifier was reported to diagnose cytomegalovirus status with high specificity and sensitivity in both the original cohort and the validation cohort. According to the authors, the approach could potentially be generalized to other disease states and immunological phenotypes. Subsequent analysis determined that TCRs grouped into clusters in the first cohort also showed a tendency toward co-occurrence across the 120 or so validation repertoires, and about 93% of cluster scores exceeded 0. A few of the identified cytomegalovirus-associated TCR beta chains were confirmed in vitro to be specific for cytomegalovirus antigens. All 120 or so repertoires were used to score co-occurrence in the validation cohort in a later analysis, because that analysis had no HLA typing for the cohort.

The library was generated by the immunoSEQ multiplex PCR assay. Per the authors' processing: A statistical classification framework was built for diagnosing cytomegalovirus status from the catalog of TCR beta chain sequences. This is the immuneACCESS table as TCRdb keeps it, with only in-frame sequences that have V and J called. A part of the clones is gone; compared with another copy, unresolved V genes explain less than half, and the rest is unexplained. V, J and clone size are taken as reported in that table, and D and trimming were inferred from the DNA itself. This sample gives some 74,000 clones in total; roughly 93% of them show up just once. The top ten hold 3.5% to 4% of the sample.

The sample was PBMCs. The chain couples TRBV7-6 to TRBJ1-3; no confident D gene assignment can be made. The receptor was isolated from a woman aged 30 to 39 in good health and CMV-seronegative. The DNA sequence is TGTGCCAGCAGCCAACGACCGGGAAACACTGGAAACACCATATATTTT. It translates as CASSQRPGNTGNTIYF.